The sequence of this T cell receptor beta chain was determined in a study of neoadjuvant anti-PD-1 for oral cavity cancer. V lost 3 bases and J 10 bases, leaving 7 bases between the germline ends. Germline V gives CDR1 MDHEN, CDR2 SYDVKM. The CDR3 covers 12 residues. Notes on the study in general: Non-responders to neoadjuvant nivolumab had significantly more clonal PBMC T cells than responders.

As to this clone: Its antigen remains unidentified.

Profiling relied on immunoSEQ multiplex PCR, and the TCRdb table lists in-frame clones only, not all of them. The sample holds approximately 13,000 clones, over 60% seen once. The source material was PBMCs, sampled before nivolumab (anti-PD-1) treatment. The gene calls are TRBV28 and TRBJ1-6; D not certain. This TCR was recovered from a person aged 35 to 85 with oral cavity squamous cell carcinoma. CDR3 in DNA: TGTGCCAGCAGTTTCGGGTCATCACCCCTCCACTTT. As protein: CASSFGSSPLHF.